These 9 T cell receptor beta chains originate from one sample sequenced in a study of sequential checkpoint blockade in melanoma. TCRdb's table, derived via immunoSEQ multiplex PCR, lists solely in-frame clones and lacks some. The data contain 25,000 to 30,000 clones, more than 60% of them seen just once; the ten biggest clones take up around 23%. This sample's treatment: randomized to nivolumab then ipilimumab (arm A) or the reverse (arm B). Sample: CD8+ T cells sorted from blood (inferred from file names), taken from a patient given nivolumab and ipilimumab in sequence. These receptors came from a human donor with melanoma.

This sequence joins TRBV7-9 and TRBJ2-1; maybe TRBD2 (6 bases). V lost 3 bases to trimming and J lost 0 bases, with 15 bases between them. The germline CDR1 and CDR2 sequences are SEHNR and FQNEAQ (reference sequence). The CDR3 has 17 amino acids. The CDR3 DNA is TGTGCCAGCAGCTTGTCCGGACTGACTAGCTCCTACAATGAGCAGTTCTTC. Amino acids: CASSLSGLTSSYNEQFF.

The rearrangement links TRBV4-1 to TRBJ1-5; D is possibly TRBD1 (5 bases). The ends were cut back, 1 base at V and 4 bases at J, with 17 bases in the middle. CDR1 MGHRA and CDR2 YSYEKL come from the germline V gene. The CDR3 runs 17 residues. The CDR3 nucleotides read TGCGCCAGCAGCCAAGTAGTCTCAGGGTGGGGAAATCAGCCCCAGCATTTT. Protein product: CASSQVVSGWGNQPQHF.

This clone has more than one count but fewer than ten. The chain employs TRBV7-2 and TRBJ1-2, with 9 bases that match TRBD1. V lost 7 bases and J lost 6; bases outside the gene matches: 6. The V gene's germline CDR1 is SGHTA and CDR2 FQGNSA. CDR3 length: 13 residues. CDR3 DNA sequence: TGTGCCAGCACCCTGACAGGGGGTGATGGCTACACCTTC. Protein product: CASTLTGGDGYTF.

This chain uses TRBV19 with TRBJ2-1, with 10 bases that match TRBD2. The CDR3 runs 15 residues. In germline, CDR1 is LNHDA, CDR2 SQIVND (reference sequence). The V segment lost 6 bases and the J segment 2 bases; nucleotides outside the gene matches: 4. The CDR3 protein is CASRPGLATYNEQFF. CDR3 nucleotide sequence: TGTGCCAGTAGACCGGGACTAGCGACCTACAATGAGCAGTTCTTC.

This clone was seen only a few times. The rearrangement joins TRBV7-9 to TRBJ2-5; TRBD2 matches 7 bases. Germline V CDR1 and CDR2: SEHNR, FQNEAQ (reference sequence). Trimming removed 5 bases from V and 3 bases from J; junction bases left unmatched: 12. There are 16 residues in the CDR3. The chain's CDR3 is CASSVGHRLAEETQYF. DNA for the CDR3: TGTGCCAGCAGCGTAGGGCATAGGCTAGCGGAAGAGACCCAGTACTTC.

Relative to its sample, this clone is medium-sized. DNA of the CDR3: TGTGCCAGTAACCAGGGGGCCACTGAAGCTTTCTTT. This gives the protein CASNQGATEAFF. The chain recombines TRBV19 with TRBJ1-1; 8 positions agree with TRBD1. The CDR3 consists of 12 residues. The junction had 2 bases not matched to a gene; V was cut back by 7 bases and J by 4 bases. Germline CDR1 reads LNHDA; CDR2 reads SQIVND (reference sequence).

By share of the sample, this clone is medium-sized (0.01 to 0.1%). The V and J genes are TRBV7-9 and TRBJ2-7; 7 bases are a match to TRBD2. Germline CDR1 reads SEHNR; CDR2 reads FQNEAQ (reference sequence). Germline trimming cut 6 bases from V and 3 bases from J; bases unmatched to any gene: 11. The CDR3 spans 15 residues. CDR3 bases: TGTGCCAGCAGTCGGAGCCGGGACTACGACTACGAGCAGTACTTC. As protein: CASSRSRDYDYEQYF.

The V call is TRBV6-6, the J call TRBJ2-5; no definite D call. The J call is doubtful: the DNA matches TRBJ2-7 better. This CDR3 contains 13 residues. From germline, CDR1 is MNHNY and CDR2 SVGAGI (reference sequence). CDR3 amino acids: CASSYSQSYEQYF. The CDR3 region has the DNA TGTGCCAGCAGTTACTCACAGTCCTACGAGCAGTACTTC.

Only a few counts were recorded for this clone. The chain uses TRBV10-2 and TRBJ2-7; D is unresolved. V was clipped by 3 bases and J by 1 base, with 7 bases between them. Germline assignment: CDR1 WSHSY and CDR2 SAAADI. The CDR3 contains 13 residues. The CDR3: CASSETRSYEQYF. The CDR3 DNA is TGCGCCAGCAGTGAAACGCGATCCTACGAGCAGTACTTC.